What follows is one T cell receptor (beta chain) and its context. No antigen is known for it. Sequencing used immunoSEQ multiplex PCR; TCRdb keeps in-frame clones, though not all of them. This table has a few million clones, around nine tenths appearing once. CDR1 is SGDLS, CDR2 YYNGEE, per germline. This CDR3 has 15 residues. V lost 6 bases and J 0 bases, leaving 10 bases between the germline ends. The data were obtained in a study of shared clonotypes between healthy human individuals. Findings and caveats of the study: Some clonotypes were shared by all four sorted-subset donors, while others were not shared. The non-shared ones had lower generation probabilities than the shared ones. Larger richness was generally estimated for naive than memory subsets. Around 5% was the fraction of naive CD4 clonotypes found shared across several donors.

The rearrangement uses TRBV9 and TRBJ2-6; TRBD1 or TRBD2 may be the D gene (5 bases each). This TCR was sampled from a man younger than 30 in good health. Material for sequencing was naive CD4+ T cells sorted from blood. Subset defined: CD45RA+ positively selected. The CDR3 loop is CASKGGHSGANVLTF. The CDR3 DNA reads as TGTGCCAGCAAAGGAGGACACTCTGGGGCCAACGTCCTGACTTTC.